The present T cell receptor (beta chain) was sequenced within a study of cytomegalovirus exposure and HLA in healthy donors. Whole-study findings and limits: In vitro assays verified that three CMV-associated chains recognized CMV antigens specifically. The majority of TCR sequences were rare, yet some public TCRs appeared in many donors. As a later analysis revealed, the rate of TCR association differed by HLA locus, with DRB1 most and HLA-C fewest.

Vbeta (60) and Jbeta (13) primers were used in the PCR. Using immunoSEQ multiplex PCR, the repertoire was profiled, and TCRdb retains in-frame clones only, with some absent. The sample has around 140,000 clones, approximately 80% seen once. As concerns this clone: What it binds is not known.

The germline gives CDR1 SGHTA, CDR2 FQGTGA. The germline V and J ends were trimmed by 1 base and 1 base, with 10 bases remaining between them. There are 16 residues in the CDR3. This chain uses TRBV7-3 with TRBJ2-2, with D tentatively TRBD1 (6 bases). Material: PBMCs. This receptor was taken from a woman in her fifties or sixties in good health and CMV-seronegative. Here the CDR3 DNA reads TGTGCCAGCAGCTTAAGACAGGTTCAGAACACCGGGGAGCTGTTTTTT. This gives the protein CASSLRQVQNTGELFF.